This TCR beta chain was sequenced for a study of CXCR3-negative and CXCR3-positive naive CD8 T cells. Findings and limits, study-wide: Naive subsets did not differ in surface CD5, and the authors estimated TCR strength using properties of the TRB CDR3. Naive subsets were similarly diverse, while memory CD8+ repertoires were much less diverse. Naive CXCR3-negative cells resembled naive CXCR3-positive cells in TRBV-TRBJ usage; memory cells differed.

Germline V gene lookup returns CDR1 SGHRS and CDR2 YFSETQ. The CDR3 runs 16 residues. Researchers prepared the TRB cDNA libraries using 5' RACE with UMI labels. TCRdb processed the 5' RACE reads again and assigns one entry to each CDR3 protein, with no DNA. Its listing shows tens of thousands of distinct CDR3 sequences. In the case of this clonotype: The antigen remains unidentified.

Sorts performed in triplicate captured 300,000 to 350,000 cells each from every CD8+ T cell subset. The genes are TRBV5-1 and TRBJ2-5; absent DNA, TCRdb's TRBD1 call cannot be checked. This receptor was obtained from a human donor in good health. Some clones in this sample may be carry-over from other donors' samples. Sequencing was performed on memory CD8+ T cells from blood. CDR3: CASSSRDRGLSETQYF.